This T cell receptor beta chain was captured in a study of technical replicates of blood from a handful of donors. The method was immunoSEQ multiplex PCR; TCRdb's version includes in-frame clones alone and lacks a portion of them. The repertoire holds 95,000 or so clones, with approximately 96% as singletons. Trimming left V 5 bases short and J 8 bases short, with 9 bases between. Germline V gives CDR1 SGHNT, CDR2 YENEEA. The CDR3 covers 11 residues. The sequenced sample consisted of T cells isolated from PBMCs. The chain is built from TRBV11-3 and TRBJ1-1; possible D gene TRBD1, 5 bases. The TCR sequence derives from a human donor in good health. The CDR3 nucleotides are TGTGCCAGCAGCGTGAGGACAGAAGCTTTCTTT. Translated, it gives CASSVRTEAFF. Combining the CDR3 with reference TRBV11-3 and TRBJ1-1 gives the whole variable domain EAGVVQSPRYKIIEKKQPVAFWCNPISGHNTLYWYLQNLGQGPELLIRYENEEAVDDSQLPKDRFSAERLKGVDSTLKIQPAELGDSAVYLCASSVRTEAFFGQGTRLTVV.